What follows are 17 T cell receptor beta chains derived from one specimen sequenced in a study of cytomegalovirus exposure and HLA in healthy donors. Generated by immunoSEQ multiplex PCR, the TCRdb table keeps only in-frame clones and is missing some. This sample has about 120,000 clones, with more than 75% found just once. Sequencing was performed on PBMCs. These receptors all come from a woman aged 30 to 39 in good health and CMV-seronegative.

V and J are TRBV19 and TRBJ1-5; D not resolved. Germline V gene lookup returns CDR1 LNHDA and CDR2 SQIVND (reference sequence). Trimming removed 3 bases from V and 7 bases from J, with 16 bases in between. This CDR3 comprises 15 residues. The chain's CDR3 is CASSIAWQDNQPQHF. The CDR3 DNA follows: TGTGCCAGTAGTATCGCGTGGCAGGATAACCAGCCCCAGCATTTT.

The V call is TRBV5-1, the J call TRBJ1-1; D remains unclear. The CDR3 covers 14 residues. The germline gives CDR1 SGHRS, CDR2 YFSETQ. Between the trimmed V and J ends, which lost 0 bases and 1 base, there was a span of 7 bases. CDR3 DNA: TGCGCCAGCAGCTTGGGAGCTCAGAACACTGAAGCTTTCTTT. Translated, it gives CASSLGAQNTEAFF.

This chain joins TRBV7-6 and TRBJ2-5; 10 bases fit TRBD2. The trim removed 1 base at V and 6 bases at J, leaving 8 bases unmatched. This CDR3 is built from 16 residues. The V gene's germline CDR1 is SGHVS and CDR2 FNYEAQ. The CDR3 region has the DNA TGTGCCAGCAGCTTAGGAGCGGGGGGGCCATTGAAGACCCAGTACTTC. The encoded protein is CASSLGAGGPLKTQYF. Based on the CDR3 plus reference TRBV7-6 and TRBJ2-5, the full variable domain is GAGVSQSPRYKVTKRGQDVALRCDPISGHVSLYWYRQALGQGPEFLTYFNYEAQQDKSGLPNDRFSAERPEGSISTLTIQRTEQRDSAMYRCASSLGAGGPLKTQYFGPGTRLLVL.

The V gene is TRBV2, the J gene TRBJ2-5; 7 bases line up with TRBD2. The trim removed 8 bases at V and 9 bases at J, leaving 12 bases unmatched. Germline-derived CDR1 and CDR2 are SNHLY and FYNNEI. The CDR3 length is 13 residues. The CDR3 reads CASGRVRSEAQYF. CDR3 coding DNA: TGTGCCAGCGGGAGGGTCAGAAGTGAGGCCCAGTACTTC.

The chain couples TRBV5-1 to TRBJ1-5; TRBD1 might be the D (5 bases). V dropped 3 bases and J dropped 6 bases, with 19 bases sitting between them. CDR1 and CDR2 from the germline V gene are SGHRS and YFSETQ. The CDR3 is 16 amino acids. CDR3 region: CASSSDPTGSGQPQHF. Here the CDR3 DNA reads TGCGCCAGCAGCTCCGACCCCACAGGATCGGGTCAGCCCCAGCATTTT.

The chain couples TRBV9 to TRBJ1-5; D is unclear. V dropped 3 bases and J dropped 4 bases, with 11 bases sitting between them. The CDR3 sequence is 14 residues long. CDR1 and CDR2 (germline): SGDLS, YYNGEE. CDR3 loop: CASSELAYNQPQHF. CDR3 nucleotides: TGTGCCAGCAGCGAACTAGCCTATAATCAGCCCCAGCATTTT.

The rearrangement joins TRBV19 to TRBJ2-3; perhaps TRBD1 as D (6 bases). V lost 3 bases to trimming and J lost 1 base, with 14 bases between them. CDR1 LNHDA and CDR2 SQIVND come from the germline V gene (reference sequence). This CDR3 is 16 amino acids long. CDR3 in amino acids: CASSISQGHRTDTQYF. Written as DNA, the CDR3 is TGTGCCAGTAGTATCTCCCAGGGACACCGCACAGATACGCAGTATTTT.

The V call is TRBV6-5, the J call TRBJ2-2; tentative D call: TRBD1 (6 bases). The CDR3 extends over 16 amino acids. V was pared by 0 bases and J by 4 bases, with 12 bases between. Germline values: CDR1 MNHEY, CDR2 SVGAGI. CDR3 sequence: CASSYSAGVGTGELFF. The CDR3 region has the DNA TGTGCCAGCAGTTACTCCGCAGGGGTGGGCACCGGGGAGCTGTTTTTT.

This clone has more than one count but fewer than ten. The DNA for the CDR3 is TGTGCCAGCAGCCCCTTATTAGGACAGGGAGGCACTGAAGCTTTCTTT. Encoded protein: CASSPLLGQGGTEAFF. The chain has TRBV7-9 and TRBJ1-1, with 8 bases fitting TRBD1. Germline V gene data show CDR1 as SEHNR and CDR2 as FQNEAQ (reference sequence). Germline trimming cut 5 bases from V and 4 bases from J; bases unmatched to any gene: 12. This CDR3 spans 16 amino acids.

This chain uses TRBV7-3 with TRBJ2-7; 9 bases agree with TRBD2. Germline values: CDR1 SGHTA, CDR2 FQGTGA. J lost 2 bases, V lost 3 bases, and 5 bases had no gene match. The CDR3 is 15 residues long. The CDR3 region is CASSFKRGAAYEQYF. CDR3 nucleotide sequence: TGTGCCAGCAGCTTCAAGCGGGGGGCTGCCTACGAGCAGTACTTC.

The rearrangement joins TRBV6-5 to TRBJ1-1; the D gene is possibly TRBD1 (6 bases). Trimming left V 0 bases short and J 3 bases short, with 11 bases between. CDR1 MNHEY and CDR2 SVGAGI come from the germline V gene. The CDR3 covers 15 residues. The CDR3 loop is CASSYSGGAYTEAFF. The CDR3 region has the DNA TGTGCCAGCAGTTACTCGGGGGGGGCTTACACTGAAGCTTTCTTT.

The chain joins TRBV4-1 to TRBJ2-3; the D gene is possibly TRBD2 (5 bases). This CDR3 is 14 amino acids long. V lost 0 bases and J 2 bases, leaving 6 bases between the germline ends. The germline gives CDR1 MGHRA, CDR2 YSYEKL. The CDR3: CASSQEEATDTQYF. CDR3 in DNA: TGCGCCAGCAGCCAAGAGGAGGCCACAGATACGCAGTATTTT.

This clone was seen only once. This chain joins TRBV9 and TRBJ2-2, with D possibly being TRBD2 (6 bases). From germline, CDR1 is SGDLS and CDR2 YYNGEE. The CDR3 is made up of 15 amino acids. Trimming removed 3 bases from V and 1 base from J, with 10 bases in between. CDR3 in amino acids: CASSAWTMNTGELFF. For the CDR3, the DNA is TGTGCCAGCAGCGCTTGGACTATGAACACCGGGGAGCTGTTTTTT.

The chain employs TRBV7-6 and TRBJ1-4; D call uncertain. V lost 4 bases to trimming and J lost 0 bases, with 12 bases between them. CDR3 size: 16 residues. The germline CDR1 and CDR2 sequences are SGHVS and FNYEAQ. The CDR3 region is CASSSFREATNEKLFF. CDR3 nucleotide sequence: TGTGCCAGCAGCTCATTCCGCGAGGCAACTAATGAAAAACTGTTTTTT.

This clone has just one count. The V and J genes are TRBV7-3 and TRBJ2-3, with TRBD2 matching over 7 bases. Germline V CDR1 and CDR2: SGHTA, FQGTGA. This CDR3 spans 15 amino acids. Unmatched junction bases numbered 6, after V lost 5 bases and J lost 1 base. CDR3 DNA: TGTGCCAGCAGCGCAGCGGGGCCAGGCACAGATACGCAGTATTTT. Its translation is CASSAAGPGTDTQYF.

The chain recombines TRBV6-5 with TRBJ2-3; the match to TRBD2 covers 7 bases. V shed 2 bases, J shed 2 bases, and the junction held 4 bases outside the gene matches. This CDR3 comprises 15 residues. From germline, CDR1 is MNHEY and CDR2 SVGAGI. The CDR3 DNA reads TGTGCCAGCAGTTACCGGCGGGGGTACACAGATACGCAGTATTTT. Its protein product is CASSYRRGYTDTQYF.

The chain carries TRBV6-5 and TRBJ1-1; D is unclear. Deletions cut 2 bases from V and 2 bases from J, with 6 bases between. The CDR3 loop spans 13 amino acids. The V gene's germline CDR1 is MNHEY and CDR2 SVGAGI. This CDR3 is CASSYNKNTEAFF. CDR3 coding DNA: TGTGCCAGCAGTTACAATAAAAACACTGAAGCTTTCTTT.